This T cell receptor (beta chain) stems from a study of cytomegalovirus exposure and HLA in healthy donors. Looking at the study overall: Among the approximately 420 donors who were genotyped, approximately 84% fell in the genetic ancestry cluster that is associated with self-reported Caucasian donors.

Note on this clone: The antigen is unknown.

Findings and caveats of the study: Many donors carried some public TCRs, although rarity characterized most TCR sequences.

PCR was performed using 60 Vbeta and 13 Jbeta primers. Libraries were prepared by immunoSEQ multiplex PCR; TCRdb keeps only in-frame clonotypes and omits some of them. Here the sample spans roughly 170,000 clones, 80% to 85% being singletons. This receptor was obtained from a woman aged 25 to 39 in good health and CMV-seronegative. Sequenced sample: PBMCs.

CDR3 amino acids: CASSVGSGTQGTQYF. CDR3 DNA sequence: TGTGCCAGCAGCGTAGGTTCAGGAACTCAGGGGACCCAGTACTTC. The chain is built from TRBV9 and TRBJ2-5; a possible D gene is TRBD1 (5 bases). The CDR3 runs 15 residues. CDR1 is SGDLS and CDR2 is YYNGEE in the germline V gene. The ends were cut back, 0 bases at V and 7 bases at J, with 16 bases in the middle.